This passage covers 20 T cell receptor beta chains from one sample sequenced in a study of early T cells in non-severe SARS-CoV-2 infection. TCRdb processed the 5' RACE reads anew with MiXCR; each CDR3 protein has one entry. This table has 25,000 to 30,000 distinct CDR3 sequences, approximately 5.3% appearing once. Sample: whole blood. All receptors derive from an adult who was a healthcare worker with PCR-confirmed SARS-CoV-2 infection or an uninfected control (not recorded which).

The CDR3 protein is CASSLNRGFNSPLHF. The CDR3, as DNA: TGTGCCAGCAGCCTCAACAGGGGATTTAATTCACCCCTCCACTTT. The chain carries TRBV7-9 and TRBJ1-6; 7 bases map to TRBD1. The CDR3 is 15 residues long. J lost 6 bases, V lost 5 bases, and 7 bases had no gene match. Germline V gene data show CDR1 as SEHNR and CDR2 as FQNEAQ (reference sequence).

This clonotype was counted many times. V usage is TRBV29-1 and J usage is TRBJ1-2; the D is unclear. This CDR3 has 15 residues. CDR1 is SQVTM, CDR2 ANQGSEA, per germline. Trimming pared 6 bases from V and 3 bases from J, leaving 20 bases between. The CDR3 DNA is TGCAGCGTGAGGAGGGTCGGCTTATTGGACTATGGCTACACCTTC. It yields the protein CSVRRVGLLDYGYTF.

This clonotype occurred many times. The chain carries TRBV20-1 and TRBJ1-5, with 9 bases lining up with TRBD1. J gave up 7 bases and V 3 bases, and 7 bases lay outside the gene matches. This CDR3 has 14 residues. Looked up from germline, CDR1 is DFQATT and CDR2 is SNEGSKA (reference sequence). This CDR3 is CSASSGTGRQPQHF. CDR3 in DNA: TGCAGTGCTAGTTCCGGGACAGGGAGACAGCCCCAGCATTTT.

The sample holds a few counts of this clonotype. The CDR3 protein is CSASASGFNEQFF. DNA of the CDR3: TGCAGTGCTAGCGCTAGCGGGTTCAATGAGCAGTTCTTC. The genes are TRBV20-1 and TRBJ2-1; TRBD2 agrees at 8 bases. This CDR3 comprises 13 residues. Germline CDR1 DFQATT, CDR2 SNEGSKA (reference sequence). Trimming removed 3 bases from V and 6 bases from J; junction bases left unmatched: 4.

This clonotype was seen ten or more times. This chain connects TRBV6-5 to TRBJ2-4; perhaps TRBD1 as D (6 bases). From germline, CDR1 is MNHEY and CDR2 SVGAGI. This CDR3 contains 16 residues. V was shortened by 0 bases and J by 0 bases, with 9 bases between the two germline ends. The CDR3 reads CASSYSGTIAKNIQYF. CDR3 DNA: TGTGCCAGCAGTTACTCCGGGACAATAGCCAAAAACATTCAGTACTTC.

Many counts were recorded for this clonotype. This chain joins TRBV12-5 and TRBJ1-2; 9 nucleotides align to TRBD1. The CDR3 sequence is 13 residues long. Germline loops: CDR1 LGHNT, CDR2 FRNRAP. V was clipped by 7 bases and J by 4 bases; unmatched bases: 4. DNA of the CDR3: TGTGCTAGTGTCGGGGACAGGGTCTATGGCTACACCTTC. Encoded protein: CASVGDRVYGYTF.

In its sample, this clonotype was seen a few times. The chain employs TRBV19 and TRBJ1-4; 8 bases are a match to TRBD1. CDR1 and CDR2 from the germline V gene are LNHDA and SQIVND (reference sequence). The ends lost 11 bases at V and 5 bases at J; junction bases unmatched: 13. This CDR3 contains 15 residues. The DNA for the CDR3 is TGTGCCGCCGGACTTGAAGGACAGGGCAATGAAAAACTGTTTTTT. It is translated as CAAGLEGQGNEKLFF. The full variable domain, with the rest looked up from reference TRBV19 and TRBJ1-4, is DGGITQSPKYLFRKEGQNVTLSCEQNLNHDAMYWYRQDPGQGLRLIYYSQIVNDFQKGDIAEGYSVSREKKESFPLTVTSAQKNPTAFYLCAAGLEGQGNEKLFFGSGTQLSVL.

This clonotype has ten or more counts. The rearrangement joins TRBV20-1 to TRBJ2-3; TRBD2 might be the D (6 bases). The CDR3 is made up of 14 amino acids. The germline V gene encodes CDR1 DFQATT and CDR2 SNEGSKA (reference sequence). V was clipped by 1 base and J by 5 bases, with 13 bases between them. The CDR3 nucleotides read TGCAGTGCTAGAGTGGAGGGCCAACTAGATACGCAGTATTTT. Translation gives CSARVEGQLDTQYF.

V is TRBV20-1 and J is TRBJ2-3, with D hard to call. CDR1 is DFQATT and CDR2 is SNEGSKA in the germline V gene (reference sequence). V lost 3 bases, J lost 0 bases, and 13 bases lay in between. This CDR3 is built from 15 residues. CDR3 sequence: CSARGQYISTDTQYF. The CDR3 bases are TGCAGTGCTAGGGGCCAGTATATTAGCACAGATACGCAGTATTTT.

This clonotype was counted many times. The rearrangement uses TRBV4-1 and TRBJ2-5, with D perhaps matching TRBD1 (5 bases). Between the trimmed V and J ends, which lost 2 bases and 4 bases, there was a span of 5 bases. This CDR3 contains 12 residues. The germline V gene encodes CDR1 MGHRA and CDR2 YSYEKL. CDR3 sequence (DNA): TGCGCCAGCAGCCAAAGGGGAGAGACCCAGTACTTC. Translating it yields CASSQRGETQYF.

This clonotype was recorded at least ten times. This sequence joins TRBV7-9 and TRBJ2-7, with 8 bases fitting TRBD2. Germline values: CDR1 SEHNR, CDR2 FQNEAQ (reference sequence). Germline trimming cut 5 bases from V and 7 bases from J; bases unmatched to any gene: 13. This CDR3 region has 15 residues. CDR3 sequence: CASSLSGTAGGEQYF. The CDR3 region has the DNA TGTGCCAGCAGCCTTAGCGGGACCGCCGGGGGAGAGCAGTACTTC.

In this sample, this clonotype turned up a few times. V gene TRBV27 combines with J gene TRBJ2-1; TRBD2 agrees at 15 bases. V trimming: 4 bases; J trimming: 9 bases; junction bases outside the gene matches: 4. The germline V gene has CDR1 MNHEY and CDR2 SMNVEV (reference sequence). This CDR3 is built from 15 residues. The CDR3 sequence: CASSSGTSGRIEQFF. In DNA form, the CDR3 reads TGTGCCAGCAGTTCAGGGACTAGCGGGAGGATTGAGCAGTTCTTC.

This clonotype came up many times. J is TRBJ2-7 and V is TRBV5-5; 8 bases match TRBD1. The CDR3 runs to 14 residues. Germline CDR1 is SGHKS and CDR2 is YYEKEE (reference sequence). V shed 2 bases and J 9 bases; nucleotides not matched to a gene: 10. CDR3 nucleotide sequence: TGTGCCAGCAGCTTTCCCGGGACAGGAATGGGGCAGTACTTC. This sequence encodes CASSFPGTGMGQYF.

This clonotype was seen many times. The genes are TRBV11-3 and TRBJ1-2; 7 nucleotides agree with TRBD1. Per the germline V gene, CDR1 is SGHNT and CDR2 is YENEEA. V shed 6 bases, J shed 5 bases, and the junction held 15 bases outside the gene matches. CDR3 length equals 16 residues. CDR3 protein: CASRPIPGQTIYGYTF. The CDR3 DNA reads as TGTGCCAGCAGGCCTATTCCGGGACAGACGATTTATGGCTACACCTTC.

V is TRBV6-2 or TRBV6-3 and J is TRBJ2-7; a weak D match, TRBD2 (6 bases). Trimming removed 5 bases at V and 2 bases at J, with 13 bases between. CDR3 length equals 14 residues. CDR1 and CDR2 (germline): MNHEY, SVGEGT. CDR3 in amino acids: CASSEGASAYEQYF. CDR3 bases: TGTGCCAGCAGTGAAGGCGCTAGCGCCTACGAGCAGTACTTC.

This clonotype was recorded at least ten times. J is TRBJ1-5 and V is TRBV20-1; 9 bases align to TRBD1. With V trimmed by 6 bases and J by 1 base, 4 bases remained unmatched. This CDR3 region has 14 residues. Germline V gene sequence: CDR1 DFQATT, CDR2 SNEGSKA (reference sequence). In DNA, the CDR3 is TGCAGTGCCAACGGACAGGGGAGCAATCAGCCCCAGCATTTT. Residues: CSANGQGSNQPQHF.

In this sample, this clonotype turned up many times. CDR3 nucleotides: TGTGCCACCGGGGCTAGCGGGAGCACAGATACGCAGTATTTT. This translates into CATGASGSTDTQYF. This sequence joins TRBV7-9 and TRBJ2-3, with 8 bases aligning to TRBD2. The CDR3 runs 14 residues. The germline gives CDR1 SEHNR, CDR2 FQNEAQ (reference sequence). The junction had 6 bases not matched to a gene; V was cut back by 10 bases and J by 0 bases. Drawing the rest from reference TRBV7-9 and TRBJ2-3, the complete variable domain is DTGVSQNPRHKITKRGQNVTFRCDPISEHNRLYWYRQTLGQGPEFLTYFQNEAQLEKSRLLSDRFSAERPKGSFSTLEIQRTEQGDSAMYLCATGASGSTDTQYFGPGTRLTVL.

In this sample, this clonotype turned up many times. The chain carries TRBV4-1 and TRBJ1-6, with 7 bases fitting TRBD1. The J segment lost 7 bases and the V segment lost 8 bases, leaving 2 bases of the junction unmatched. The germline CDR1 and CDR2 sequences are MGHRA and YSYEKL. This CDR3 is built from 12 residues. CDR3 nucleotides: TGCGCCAGCGGGGGACAGAATTCACCCCTCCACTTT. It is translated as CASGGQNSPLHF.

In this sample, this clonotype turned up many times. The CDR3 bases are TGTGCCAGCAGTTTACTAGCGGGAGGGAGTACGCAGTATTTT. Amino acids: CASSLLAGGSTQYF. The chain has TRBV6-5 and TRBJ2-3; 13 bases map to TRBD2. V lost 4 bases to trimming and J lost 8 bases; unmatched junction nucleotides: 3. This CDR3 contains 14 residues. Per the germline V gene, CDR1 is MNHEY and CDR2 is SVGAGI.

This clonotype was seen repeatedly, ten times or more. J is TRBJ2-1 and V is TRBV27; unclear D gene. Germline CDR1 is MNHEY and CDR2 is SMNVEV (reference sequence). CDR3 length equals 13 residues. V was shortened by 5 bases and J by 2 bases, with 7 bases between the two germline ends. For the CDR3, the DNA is TGTGCCAGCAGTGAACTAACCTACAATGAGCAGTTCTTC. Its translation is CASSELTYNEQFF.